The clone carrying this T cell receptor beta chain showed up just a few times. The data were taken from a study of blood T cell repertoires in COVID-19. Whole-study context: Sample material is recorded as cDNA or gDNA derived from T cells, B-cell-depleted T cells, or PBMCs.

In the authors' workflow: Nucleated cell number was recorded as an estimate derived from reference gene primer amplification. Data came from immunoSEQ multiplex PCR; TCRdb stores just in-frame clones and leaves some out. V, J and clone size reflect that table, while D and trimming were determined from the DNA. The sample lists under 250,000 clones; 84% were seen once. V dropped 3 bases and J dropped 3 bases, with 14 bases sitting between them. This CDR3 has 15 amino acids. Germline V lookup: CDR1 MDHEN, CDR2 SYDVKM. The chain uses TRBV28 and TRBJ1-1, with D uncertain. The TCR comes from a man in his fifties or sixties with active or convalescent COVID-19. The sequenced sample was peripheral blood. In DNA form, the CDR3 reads TGTGCCAGCAGTTTGCCGCCATCGGGAGACACTGAAGCTTTCTTT. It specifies CASSLPPSGDTEAFF.